The 18 T cell receptor beta chains presented below share a single source sample, sequenced in a study of blood T cell repertoires in COVID-19. Assay used: immunoSEQ multiplex PCR; TCRdb lists only in-frame clones, some missing. The sample has hundreds of thousands of clones, roughly 85% seen once. The sample was peripheral blood. These receptors originate from a man aged 50-60 years with active or convalescent COVID-19.

The chain uses TRBV6-2 or TRBV6-3 and TRBJ2-2; TRBD1 matches at 10 bases. The V gene end was trimmed by 9 bases and the J gene end by 10 bases; junction bases not matched to a gene: 17. The CDR3 runs 16 residues. CDR1 is MNHEY, CDR2 SVGEGT, per germline. The CDR3 region is CASNPLPGQGSEELFF. The CDR3 DNA reads as TGTGCCAGTAACCCTCTACCGGGACAGGGGTCGGAGGAGCTGTTTTTT.

The chain joins TRBV28 to TRBJ1-5; D is perhaps TRBD1 (5 bases). V was clipped by 4 bases and J by 3 bases, with 13 bases between them. The CDR3 consists of 15 residues. CDR1 and CDR2 (germline): MDHEN, SYDVKM. CDR3 DNA: TGTGCCAGCAGTTCGCCGGAGGGGTACAATCAGCCCCAGCATTTT. It translates to CASSSPEGYNQPQHF.

The chain is built from TRBV6-5 and TRBJ2-3; TRBD2 matches at 12 bases. The CDR3 runs to 15 residues. Germline CDR1 MNHEY, CDR2 SVGAGI. V lost 5 bases and J lost 2; bases outside the gene matches: 2. The CDR3 sequence is CASSRTSGTTDTQYF. CDR3 DNA sequence: TGTGCCAGCAGTCGGACTAGCGGGACCACAGATACGCAGTATTTT.

The chain joins TRBV5-4 to TRBJ2-5; TRBD2 is a possible D gene (5 bases). The CDR3 totals 17 residues. Germline CDR1 and CDR2: SGHNT and YYREEE (reference sequence). The ends were cut back, 4 bases at V and 5 bases at J, with 24 bases in the middle. The CDR3 bases are TGTGCCAGCAGCCACAGTGATTCCGGGCCCCGGAGGGAGACCCAGTACTTC. As protein: CASSHSDSGPRRETQYF.

The chain links TRBV27 to TRBJ1-4; D remains unclear. Germline V gene data show CDR1 as MNHEY and CDR2 as SMNVEV (reference sequence). CDR3 length equals 15 residues. The V gene lost 5 bases and the J gene lost 7 bases, with 17 bases spanning the gap. CDR3 sequence: CASSQLGAFIEKLFF. The CDR3 bases are TGTGCCAGCAGTCAACTGGGAGCATTTATTGAAAAACTGTTTTTT.

The chain recombines TRBV10-3 with TRBJ2-1; 12 bases line up with TRBD2. The ends lost 3 bases at V and 4 bases at J; junction bases unmatched: 1. Germline V CDR1 and CDR2: ENHRY, SYGVKD. The CDR3 totals 15 residues. The CDR3, as DNA: TGTGCCATCAGTGACGGGACTAGCGGGTACAATGAGCAGTTCTTC. Its translation: CAISDGTSGYNEQFF.

The V call is TRBV7-8, the J call TRBJ1-1, with 7 bases identical to TRBD1. CDR3 length: 13 amino acids. Germline-derived CDR1 and CDR2 are SGHVS and FQNEAQ. V shed 4 bases, J shed 4 bases, and the junction held 3 bases outside the gene matches. Here the CDR3 reads CASSYRGGTEAFF. The CDR3 DNA follows: TGTGCCAGCAGCTACAGGGGTGGCACTGAAGCTTTCTTT.

This rearrangement joins TRBV10-3 to TRBJ2-3, with TRBD2 matching over 14 bases. The CDR3 runs to 15 residues. Unmatched junction bases numbered 9, after V lost 10 bases and J lost 6 bases. Germline loops: CDR1 ENHRY, CDR2 SYGVKD. The DNA for the CDR3 is TGTGCCACCGCAAAGGGACTAGCGGGAGCGGATACGCAGTATTTT. It is translated as CATAKGLAGADTQYF.

This chain uses TRBV19 with TRBJ1-5; TRBD1 matches 7 bases. Germline CDR1 and CDR2: LNHDA and SQIVND (reference sequence). The CDR3 loop spans 15 amino acids. V was pared by 4 bases and J by 3 bases, with 6 bases of the junction left unmatched. The CDR3, as DNA: TGTGCCAGTAGTACGACAGGGAATACCAATCAGCCCCAGCATTTT. This encodes CASSTTGNTNQPQHF. Full variable domain (missing parts from reference TRBV19 and TRBJ1-5): DGGITQSPKYLFRKEGQNVTLSCEQNLNHDAMYWYRQDPGQGLRLIYYSQIVNDFQKGDIAEGYSVSREKKESFPLTVTSAQKNPTAFYLCASSTTGNTNQPQHFGDGTRLSIL.

The chain recombines TRBV2 with TRBJ2-7, with 8 nucleotides matching TRBD2. J gave up 0 bases and V 10 bases, and 8 bases lay outside the gene matches. Germline assignment: CDR1 SNHLY and CDR2 FYNNEI. This CDR3 comprises 14 residues. This CDR3 reads CAIESGSLSYEQYF. The CDR3 nucleotides read TGTGCCATCGAGAGCGGGAGTCTCTCCTACGAGCAGTACTTC.

The CDR3 region has the DNA TGCGCCAGCAGCCAAGAGGACAGCTACAATGAGCAGTTCTTC. Translation gives CASSQEDSYNEQFF. The chain links TRBV4-1 to TRBJ2-1; tentatively, D is TRBD1 (6 bases). This CDR3 is 14 amino acids long. Germline CDR1 MGHRA, CDR2 YSYEKL. V lost 0 bases and J 3 bases, leaving 6 bases between the germline ends.

A single count supports this clone. The junction differs from germline at one of its ends, possibly a read error. V gene TRBV19 combines with J gene TRBJ1-3; D ambiguous. CDR1 and CDR2 (germline): LNHDA, SQIVND (reference sequence). The CDR3 totals 11 residues. CDR3 sequence (DNA): TGTGCCAGTAGCATCCGACTAACCTTATTCTTT. Its translation is CASSIRLTLFF.

The J gene is TRBJ2-1, the V gene TRBV4-1, with 7 bases identical to TRBD2. The V and J ends lost 0 bases and 4 bases, in that order; junction bases with no gene match: 6. Per germline, CDR1 MGHRA and CDR2 YSYEKL. This CDR3 is 16 amino acids long. The CDR3, as DNA: TGCGCCAGCAGCCAAGATCGAGCGGGAAGATACAATGAGCAGTTCTTC. As protein: CASSQDRAGRYNEQFF.

This clone was seen a single time. J is TRBJ2-6 and V is TRBV6-6; perhaps TRBD2 as D (6 bases). Germline assignment: CDR1 MNHNY and CDR2 SVGAGI (reference sequence). V was trimmed by 6 bases and J by 1 base, leaving 13 bases between them. The CDR3 length is 16 residues. The CDR3 region is CASRRDFLSGANVLTF. In DNA, the CDR3 is TGTGCCAGCAGGCGGGACTTCCTTTCTGGGGCCAACGTCCTGACTTTC.

This chain links TRBV12-3 or TRBV12-4 with TRBJ1-1; no reliable D call. V was pared by 3 bases and J by 7 bases, with 12 bases between. The CDR3 consists of 13 residues. The CDR3 spells CASSFHLGVEAFF. CDR3 bases: TGTGCCAGCAGTTTCCACCTAGGAGTTGAAGCTTTCTTT.

Only one count was recorded for this clone. The chain recombines TRBV2 with TRBJ2-7, with D uncertain. Germline lookup yields CDR1 SNHLY and CDR2 FYNNEI. This CDR3 region has 9 residues. V shed 10 bases and J shed 1 base, with 2 bases lying between them. CDR3 sequence (DNA): TGTGCCACTTCCTACGAGCAGTACTTC. It codes for CATSYEQYF.

This chain uses TRBV6-5 with TRBJ1-2; D remains unclear. Germline lookup yields CDR1 MNHEY and CDR2 SVGAGI. Trimming removed 0 bases from V and 0 bases from J, with 5 bases in between. This CDR3 comprises 14 residues. CDR3 in DNA: TGTGCCAGCAGTTACTCCGGGACTAACTATGGCTACACCTTC. It codes for CASSYSGTNYGYTF.

V is TRBV4-3 and J is TRBJ2-1; D is ambiguous. The CDR3 contains 13 residues. V lost 4 bases to trimming and J lost 5 bases, with 9 bases between them. Looked up from germline, CDR1 is LGHNA and CDR2 is YSLEER. The DNA of the CDR3 is TGCGCCAGCAGCCTCAGCGAGAACAATGAGCAGTTCTTC. This encodes CASSLSENNEQFF.